This entry lists 23 T cell receptor beta chains sequenced from one sample in a study of blood T cell repertoires in COVID-19. Clones were sequenced by immunoSEQ multiplex PCR, and TCRdb holds only the in-frame ones, with some missing. The sample consists of some 150,000 clones, 70% to 90% of them appearing once. Sequencing was performed on peripheral blood. The receptors were gathered from a woman in her fifties or sixties with COVID-19, enrolled during active disease.

The rearrangement uses TRBV9 and TRBJ2-3, with 13 bases lining up with TRBD2. Germline-derived CDR1 and CDR2 are SGDLS and YYNGEE. With 3 bases clipped from V and 9 bases from J, the junction kept 4 bases outside the gene matches. The CDR3 is made up of 14 amino acids. The CDR3 spells CASSAGLAGVTQYF. The CDR3, as DNA: TGTGCCAGCAGCGCCGGACTAGCGGGAGTGACGCAGTATTTT.

Notes on this clone: The sample has other DNA sequences that encode this CDR3 too. This chain connects TRBV27 to TRBJ1-2; D is ambiguous. Per germline, CDR1 MNHEY and CDR2 SMNVEV (reference sequence). Trimming took 5 bases from V and 2 from J, leaving 9 bases between them. The CDR3 contains 13 residues. The chain's CDR3 is CASSLTGNYGYTF. The CDR3 DNA sequence: TGTGCCAGCAGTCTAACCGGGAACTATGGCTACACCTTC.

This clone was seen once. This rearrangement joins TRBV6-2 or TRBV6-3 to TRBJ1-5, with D tentatively TRBD1 (5 bases). The germline V gene has CDR1 MNHEY and CDR2 SVGEGT. This CDR3 comprises 14 residues. V was cut by 5 bases and J by 5 bases, with 13 bases left in between. CDR3 sequence: CASSPIDSYQPQHF. Written as DNA, the CDR3 is TGTGCCAGCAGTCCCATCGACAGCTATCAGCCCCAGCATTTT.

The chain joins TRBV4-3 to TRBJ1-4; D not certain. Deletions cut 0 bases from V and 8 bases from J, with 13 bases between. Germline CDR1 and CDR2: LGHNA and YSLEER. The CDR3 spans 15 residues. Here the CDR3 reads CASSQERRGGEKLFF. CDR3 bases: TGCGCCAGCAGCCAAGAGAGGCGAGGTGGGGAAAAACTGTTTTTT.

CDR3 residues: CASSWGQGGNEQFF. The CDR3 DNA follows: TGTGCCAGCAGCTGGGGACAGGGAGGGAATGAGCAGTTCTTC. The chain combines TRBV11-3 with TRBJ2-1; the match to TRBD1 covers 9 bases. Germline V CDR1 and CDR2: SGHNT, YENEEA. The V gene end was trimmed by 4 bases and the J gene end by 7 bases; junction bases not matched to a gene: 5. The CDR3 sequence is 14 residues long.

This sequence joins TRBV11-3 and TRBJ1-4; D unresolved. The CDR3 spans 17 residues. Germline values: CDR1 SGHNT, CDR2 YENEEA. Trimming stripped 1 base from V and 0 bases from J, with 12 bases between. CDR3 DNA sequence: TGTGCCAGCAGCTTAGTTTTGGCGGGTACAACTAATGAAAAACTGTTTTTT. As protein: CASSLVLAGTTNEKLFF. The whole variable domain, remainder taken from reference TRBV11-3 and TRBJ1-4, is EAGVVQSPRYKIIEKKQPVAFWCNPISGHNTLYWYLQNLGQGPELLIRYENEEAVDDSQLPKDRFSAERLKGVDSTLKIQPAELGDSAVYLCASSLVLAGTTNEKLFFGSGTQLSVL.

This clone was recorded a few times. The V gene is TRBV6-2 or TRBV6-3, the J gene TRBJ1-3; D may be TRBD1 (6 bases). The germline gives CDR1 MNHEY, CDR2 SVGEGT. The CDR3 is 16 residues long. Trimming removed 5 bases at V and 4 bases at J, with 18 bases between. The CDR3 bases are TGTGCCAGCAGTCCATACCAGGGGTTCAGAGGAAACACCATATATTTT. Translation: CASSPYQGFRGNTIYF.

The V and J genes are TRBV6-1 and TRBJ1-2; 9 nucleotides line up with TRBD1. The trim removed 2 bases at V and 2 bases at J, leaving 12 bases unmatched. Germline CDR1 is MNHNS and CDR2 is SASEGT. The CDR3 has 18 residues. CDR3 sequence reads: CASSETIDRGVRNYGYTF. The CDR3 DNA is TGTGCCAGCAGTGAAACCATAGACAGGGGGGTCCGGAACTATGGCTACACCTTC.

The rearrangement joins TRBV28 to TRBJ2-2, with a possible D match to TRBD2 (6 bases). The CDR3 loop spans 15 amino acids. The germline V gene encodes CDR1 MDHEN and CDR2 SYDVKM. Trimming removed 6 bases from V and 5 bases from J, with 16 bases in between. The CDR3 region is CASSGAGTSTGELFF. For the CDR3, the DNA is TGTGCCAGCAGCGGGGCCGGGACTTCAACCGGGGAGCTGTTTTTT.

The chain uses TRBV18 and TRBJ1-3; unclear D gene. Deletions cut 2 bases from V and 5 bases from J, with 13 bases between. The CDR3 runs to 15 residues. CDR1 is KGHSH and CDR2 is LQKENI in the germline V gene. The CDR3 is CASSPSETSRNTIYF. CDR3 sequence (DNA): TGTGCCAGCTCACCATCGGAGACCTCCCGAAACACCATATATTTT.

The V gene is TRBV11-3, the J gene TRBJ2-1, with D perhaps TRBD2 (6 bases). CDR1 and CDR2 (germline): SGHNT, YENEEA. The CDR3 sequence is 14 residues long. Trimming stripped 3 bases from V and 6 bases from J, with 12 bases between. The CDR3 DNA reads as TGTGCCAGCAGCTTGGCTAGCGTCTTCAATGAGCAGTTCTTC. This encodes CASSLASVFNEQFF. The full variable domain, with the rest looked up from reference TRBV11-3 and TRBJ2-1, is EAGVVQSPRYKIIEKKQPVAFWCNPISGHNTLYWYLQNLGQGPELLIRYENEEAVDDSQLPKDRFSAERLKGVDSTLKIQPAELGDSAVYLCASSLASVFNEQFFGPGTRLTVL.

The CDR3 DNA reads as TGTGCCAGCAGCTCGACTAGCGGCGAGCAGCCTGGGGCCAACGTCCTGACTTTC. Its protein is CASSSTSGEQPGANVLTF. V and J are TRBV7-9 and TRBJ2-6; the match to TRBD2 covers 9 bases. The CDR3 spans 18 residues. Looked up from germline, CDR1 is SEHNR and CDR2 is FQNEAQ (reference sequence). With 4 bases clipped from V and 2 bases from J, the junction kept 9 bases outside the gene matches.

V usage is TRBV9 and J usage is TRBJ2-2; 7 bases map to TRBD1. The trim removed 4 bases at V and 3 bases at J, leaving 12 bases unmatched. Germline V gene sequence: CDR1 SGDLS, CDR2 YYNGEE. The CDR3 totals 17 residues. The CDR3 sequence: CASSINRGVADTGELFF. CDR3 nucleotide sequence: TGTGCCAGCAGCATAAACAGGGGAGTCGCGGACACCGGGGAGCTGTTTTTT.

The chain joins TRBV19 to TRBJ2-1; maybe TRBD2 (6 bases). Germline lookup yields CDR1 LNHDA and CDR2 SQIVND (reference sequence). The CDR3 runs to 13 residues. Between the trimmed V and J ends, which lost 7 bases and 6 bases, there was a span of 13 bases. CDR3 sequence reads: CASKEGDFNEQFF. The CDR3 bases are TGTGCCAGTAAGGAGGGCGATTTCAATGAGCAGTTCTTC.

Comment on this clone: Additional DNA sequences in this sample encode the identical CDR3. This rearrangement joins TRBV18 to TRBJ1-2; maybe TRBD1 (5 bases). Germline lookup yields CDR1 KGHSH and CDR2 LQKENI. The CDR3 consists of 15 residues. V shed 2 bases and J shed 7 bases, with 17 bases lying between them. This CDR3 reads CASSPGGREGRGYTF. CDR3 sequence (DNA): TGTGCCAGCTCACCAGGCGGCAGGGAAGGGCGTGGCTACACCTTC.

The CDR3 region is CASSQVRLAGSYNEQFF. In nucleotides, the CDR3 is TGCGCCAGCAGCCAAGTCCGGCTAGCGGGCTCCTACAATGAGCAGTTCTTC. The chain combines TRBV4-3 with TRBJ2-1; TRBD2 agrees at 8 bases. CDR1 LGHNA and CDR2 YSLEER come from the germline V gene. This CDR3 spans 17 amino acids. With 1 base clipped from V and 0 bases from J, the junction kept 5 bases outside the gene matches.

This sequence joins TRBV27 and TRBJ2-2, with D possibly TRBD2 on 6 matching bases. The CDR3 spans 15 residues. The germline gives CDR1 MNHEY, CDR2 SMNVEV (reference sequence). V dropped 6 bases and J dropped 6 bases, with 17 bases sitting between them. CDR3 in amino acids: CASRYGSHSAGELFF. CDR3 DNA: TGTGCCAGCAGATACGGGAGCCACTCGGCCGGGGAGCTGTTTTTT.

The gene calls are TRBV6-2 or TRBV6-3 and TRBJ1-2, with D possibly being TRBD1 (5 bases). Between the trimmed V and J ends, which lost 6 bases and 5 bases, there was a span of 16 bases. CDR1 is MNHEY, CDR2 SVGEGT, per germline. The CDR3 is made up of 14 amino acids. The chain's CDR3 is CASSRGGTGYGYTF. The DNA of the CDR3 is TGTGCCAGCAGCCGTGGAGGGACGGGTTATGGCTACACCTTC.

The chain carries TRBV7-8 and TRBJ2-7; perhaps TRBD2 as D (5 bases). Germline V gene sequence: CDR1 SGHVS, CDR2 FQNEAQ. V gave up 4 bases and J gave up 4 bases, with 20 bases separating them. This CDR3 comprises 16 residues. The CDR3 region is CASSSRVVTSRYEQYF. The CDR3 coding sequence is TGTGCCAGCAGCTCGCGGGTGGTGACAAGTCGATACGAGCAGTACTTC.

The V and J genes are TRBV7-2 and TRBJ2-3, with 7 positions matching TRBD2. The CDR3 runs to 17 residues. CDR1 SGHTA and CDR2 FQGNSA come from the germline V gene. Trimming at V came to 5 bases and at J to 2 bases, leaving 13 bases not matched to a gene. The CDR3 loop reads CASSPDEASGYTDTQYF. Here the CDR3 DNA reads TGTGCCAGCAGCCCCGACGAGGCTAGCGGTTACACAGATACGCAGTATTTT. The full variable domain, completed using reference TRBV7-2 and TRBJ2-3, is GAGVSQSPSNKVTEKGKDVELRCDPISGHTALYWYRQSLGQGLEFLIYFQGNSAPDKSGLPSDRFSAERTGGSVSTLTIQRTQQEDSAVYLCASSPDEASGYTDTQYFGPGTRLTVL.

This rearrangement joins TRBV9 to TRBJ2-2; 7 bases map to TRBD2. Per germline, CDR1 SGDLS and CDR2 YYNGEE. This CDR3 is 17 amino acids long. V dropped 2 bases and J dropped 1; count of bases not matched to a gene: 8. For the CDR3, the DNA is TGTGCCAGCAGCGTTGGGGCTCGCGGGGGGAACACCGGGGAGCTGTTTTTT. It encodes CASSVGARGGNTGELFF.

The rearrangement uses TRBV3-1 (or the pseudogene TRBV3-2) and TRBJ2-2, with 8 nucleotides matching TRBD2. The CDR3 is 13 amino acids. The V segment lost 9 bases and the J segment 5 bases; nucleotides outside the gene matches: 5. Germline assignment: CDR1 LGHDT and CDR2 YNNKEL (reference sequence). The CDR3 region is CASSGTRTGELFF. The CDR3 DNA sequence: TGTGCCAGTAGCGGGACAAGAACCGGGGAGCTGTTTTTT.

This chain links TRBV5-4 with TRBJ2-1, with D unresolved. Trimming pared 1 base from V and 1 base from J, leaving 3 bases between. CDR1 and CDR2 from the germline V gene are SGHNT and YYREEE (reference sequence). The CDR3 loop spans 13 amino acids. CDR3 in DNA: TGTGCCAGCAGCTTGTCTTCCTACAATGAGCAGTTCTTC. This codes for CASSLSSYNEQFF.